Described below is a single T cell receptor beta chain sequence and its context. Its target is not known. Per the germline V gene, CDR1 is LNHDA and CDR2 is SQIVND (reference sequence). The CDR3 has 17 amino acids. V gave up 3 bases and J gave up 7 bases; unmatched junction bases: 15. The record originates from a study of memory CD4+ T cells and cytomegalovirus serostatus. Overall study context: This sample comes from healthy Belgian adults, about nine CMV seropositive, about 25 seronegative.

Study-wide results and limits: The CMV-associated TCR signature appears largely within the CD4+ memory repertoire.

The repertoire was sequenced with immunoSEQ multiplex PCR; TCRdb's copy has only in-frame clones and lacks some. The sample records fewer than 35,000 clones, more than 75% being singletons. Single viable CD3+CD4+CD8-CD45RO+ cells were sorted as the memory CD4+ T cells. CMV serostatus came from serum IgG against pp150, pp28, p38, p52. Total CD4+ T cells were enriched by CD4 positive selection. This receptor was identified in an adult in good health and CMV-seronegative. The chain is built from TRBV19 and TRBJ2-1, with 7 nucleotides matching TRBD2. Material for sequencing was memory CD4+ T cells from blood. CDR3 coding DNA: TGTGCCAGTAGTATCCCCCTTGGGTCGGCGGGAGAGAATGAGCAGTTCTTC. Translated, it gives CASSIPLGSAGENEQFF.